This entry is about one TCR beta chain. Its antigen is still unknown. The data were obtained in a study of early T cells in non-severe SARS-CoV-2 infection. Study details: The authors sequenced bulk RNA from unsorted whole blood, leaving chains unpaired.

Individual cDNA molecules received unique molecular identifiers. TCRdb reanalysed the 5' RACE reads using MiXCR and keeps one entry per CDR3 protein. The sample shows some 37,000 distinct CDR3 sequences, 9% to 10% of them seen only once. Study-wide points: Private and CD4 specificities were missed by VDJdb matching, which favored anti-spike CD8 responses.

The J segment lost 6 bases and the V segment lost 4 bases, leaving 10 bases of the junction unmatched. The CDR3 loop spans 16 amino acids. The germline V gene has CDR1 LGHNA and CDR2 YSLEER. The sequenced sample consisted of whole blood. The receptor was derived from an adult who was a healthcare worker with PCR-confirmed SARS-CoV-2 infection or an uninfected control (not recorded which). The chain recombines TRBV4-3 with TRBJ1-4, with 8 bases aligning to TRBD1. DNA of the CDR3: TGCGCCAGCAGCCTCCTACAGGGGGAGGTCGATGAAAAACTGTTTTTT. Protein: CASSLLQGEVDEKLFF.